This T cell receptor (beta chain) was recorded in a study of CXCR3-negative and CXCR3-positive naive CD8 T cells. There are 11 residues in the CDR3. Germline V gives CDR1 LNHDA, CDR2 SQIVND (reference sequence). In preparing the TRB cDNA libraries, 5' RACE with UMI labels was used. TCRdb reprocessed the 5' RACE reads and keeps a single row for each CDR3 protein, giving no DNA. Seen in this sample are 70,000 to 95,000 distinct CDR3 sequences; the ten most common clones hold 1.6%. The source of this sequence is a human donor in good health. Some clones in this sample may be carry-over from other donors' samples. The V call is TRBV19, the J call TRBJ1-2. Sequenced input: naive CXCR3- CD8+ T cells from blood. The subset was: CD45RO-CCR7+CD27+CD95- naive CD8+ T cells lacking CXCR3 (TNR3-). This CDR3 is CASTSTSGYTF.